One sample yielded the 2 T cell receptor beta chains listed below, sequenced in a study of control samples from healthy donors and cancer patients. Repertoires were generated with immunoSEQ multiplex PCR, while TCRdb's copy carries only in-frame clones and drops some. The sample lists about 200,000 clones, 91% occurring once. Sequencing input: blood. The receptors were sampled from a man aged 25-40 years in good health.

This clone was seen a single time. This sequence joins TRBV4-1 and TRBJ1-5, with 8 positions matching TRBD1. The V gene's germline CDR1 is MGHRA and CDR2 YSYEKL. The CDR3 has 15 amino acids. V lost 4 bases, J lost 6 bases, and 8 bases stayed unmatched. CDR3 amino acids: CASSRDRGTVQPQHF. The CDR3 DNA is TGCGCCAGCAGCCGAGACAGGGGTACTGTTCAGCCCCAGCATTTT.

This chain uses TRBV18 with TRBJ2-7; 11 bases are shared with TRBD2. Germline V gene data show CDR1 as KGHSH and CDR2 as LQKENI. The CDR3 covers 15 residues. After removal of 2 bases from V and 2 bases from J, the junction contained 2 bases not matched to a gene. The CDR3: CASSPGTSGTYEQYF. For the CDR3, the DNA is TGTGCCAGCTCACCAGGGACTAGCGGAACCTACGAGCAGTACTTC.